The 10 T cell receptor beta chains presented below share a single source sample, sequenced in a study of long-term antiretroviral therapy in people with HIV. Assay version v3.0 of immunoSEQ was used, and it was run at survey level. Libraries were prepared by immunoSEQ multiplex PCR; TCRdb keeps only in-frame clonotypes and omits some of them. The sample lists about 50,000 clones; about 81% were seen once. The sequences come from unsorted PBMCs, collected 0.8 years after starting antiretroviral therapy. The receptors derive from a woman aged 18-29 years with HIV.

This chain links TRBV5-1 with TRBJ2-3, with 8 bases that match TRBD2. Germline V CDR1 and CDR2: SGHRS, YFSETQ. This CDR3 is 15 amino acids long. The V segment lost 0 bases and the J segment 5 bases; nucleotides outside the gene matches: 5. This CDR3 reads CASSLVGTRIDTQYF. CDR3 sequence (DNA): TGCGCCAGCAGCTTGGTGGGGACTAGGATAGATACGCAGTATTTT.

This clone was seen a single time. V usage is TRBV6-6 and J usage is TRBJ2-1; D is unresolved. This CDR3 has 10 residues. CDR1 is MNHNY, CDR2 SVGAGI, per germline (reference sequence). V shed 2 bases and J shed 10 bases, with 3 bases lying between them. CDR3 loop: CASSYPEQFF. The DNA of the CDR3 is TGTGCCAGCAGTTACCCAGAGCAGTTCTTC.

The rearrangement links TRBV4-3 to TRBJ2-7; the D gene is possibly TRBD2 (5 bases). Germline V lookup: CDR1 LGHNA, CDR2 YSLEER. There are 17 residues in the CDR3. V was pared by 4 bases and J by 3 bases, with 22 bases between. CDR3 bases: TGCGCCAGCAGCCCCGGACTCGCCGGCGCTAGTAGCTACGAGCAGTACTTC. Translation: CASSPGLAGASSYEQYF.

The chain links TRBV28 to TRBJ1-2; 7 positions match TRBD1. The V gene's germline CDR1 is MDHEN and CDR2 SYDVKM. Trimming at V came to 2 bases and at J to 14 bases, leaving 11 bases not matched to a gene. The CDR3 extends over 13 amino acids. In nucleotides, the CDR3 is TGTGCCAGCAGTTTACGGGGGACAGCCAAGGGAACCTTC. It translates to CASSLRGTAKGTF.

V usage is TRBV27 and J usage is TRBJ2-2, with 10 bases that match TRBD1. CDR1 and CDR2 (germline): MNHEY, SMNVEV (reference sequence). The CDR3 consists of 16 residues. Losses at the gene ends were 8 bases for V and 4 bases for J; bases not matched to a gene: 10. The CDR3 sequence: CASGAGTGVATGELFF. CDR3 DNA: TGTGCCAGCGGCGCCGGGACAGGGGTCGCCACCGGGGAGCTGTTTTTT.

The CDR3 protein is CASSESFGQGYGYTF. The CDR3 DNA reads as TGTGCCAGCAGTGAAAGCTTTGGGCAGGGCTATGGCTACACCTTC. This chain uses TRBV25-1 with TRBJ1-2; a possible D gene is TRBD1 (5 bases). Germline CDR1 MGHDK, CDR2 SYGVNS. V was trimmed by 2 bases and J by 4 bases, leaving 14 bases between them. This CDR3 region has 15 residues.

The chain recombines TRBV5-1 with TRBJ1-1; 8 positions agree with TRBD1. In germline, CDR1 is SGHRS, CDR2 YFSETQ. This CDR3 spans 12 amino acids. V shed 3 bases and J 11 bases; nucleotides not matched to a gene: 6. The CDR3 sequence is CASSSTGARAFF. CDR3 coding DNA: TGCGCCAGCAGCTCGACAGGGGCGAGGGCTTTCTTT. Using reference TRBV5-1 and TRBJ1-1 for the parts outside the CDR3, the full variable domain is KAGVTQTPRYLIKTRGQQVTLSCSPISGHRSVSWYQQTPGQGLQFLFEYFSETQRNKGNFPGRFSGRQFSNSRSEMNVSTLELGDSALYLCASSSTGARAFFGQGTRLTVV.

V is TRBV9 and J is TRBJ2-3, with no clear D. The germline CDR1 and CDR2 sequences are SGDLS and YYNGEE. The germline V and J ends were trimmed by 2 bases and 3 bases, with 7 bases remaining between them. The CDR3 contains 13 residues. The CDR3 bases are TGTGCCAGCAGCGTCTCTGGGACAGATACGCAGTATTTT. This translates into CASSVSGTDTQYF.

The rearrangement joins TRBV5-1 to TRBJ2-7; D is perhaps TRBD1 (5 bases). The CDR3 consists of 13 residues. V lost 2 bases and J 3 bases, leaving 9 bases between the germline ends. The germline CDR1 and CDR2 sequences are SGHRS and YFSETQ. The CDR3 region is CASSLGENYEQYF. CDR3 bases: TGCGCCAGCAGCTTAGGGGAAAACTACGAGCAGTACTTC.

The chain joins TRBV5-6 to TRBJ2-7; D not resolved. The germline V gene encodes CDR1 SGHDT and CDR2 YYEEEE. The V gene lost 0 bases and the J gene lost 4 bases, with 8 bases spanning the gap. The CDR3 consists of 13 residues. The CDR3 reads CASSLAWGYEQYF. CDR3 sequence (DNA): TGTGCCAGCAGCTTGGCCTGGGGTTACGAGCAGTACTTC.